A selection of T cell receptor beta chains follows, all from one sample in a study of regulatory T cells in long-lasting Graves disease. TCRdb re-analysed the multiplex PCR reads in MiXCR, keeping a single row per CDR3 protein. The sample consists of about 420,000 distinct CDR3 sequences, over 15% of them appearing once. These data were likewise used in another study, on T cells in Graves' hyperthyroidism and ophthalmopathy.

The sequences come from peripheral blood mononuclear cells (PBMCs), collected at new diagnosis, from a patient treated with antithyroid drugs. The receptors were sampled from a woman between 18 and 29 years old with Graves disease. CDR3s include the opening cysteine and the closing phenylalanine or tryptophan. Each record gives: D gene, clone size, V gene, J gene, CDR3 DNA, CDR3 protein. A D gene is named only where the DNA matches it firmly. Size values are once, few and many counts, or a class for expanded clones, and some rows have none.

>NA|many|TRBV11-2|TRBJ2-1
TGTGCCAGCAGCCCCCGGGCGGGACTGCAAAATGAGCAGTTCTTC
CASSPRAGLQNEQFF
>TRBD2|few|TRBV19|TRBJ2-1
TGTGCCAGTAGTATGGGCGGCGGGAGGGTTTACAATGAGCAGTTCTTC
CASSMGGGRVYNEQFF
>TRBD1|many|TRBV28|TRBJ2-5
TGTGCCAGCAGTACTTGGCGAGATCCGGGACAGGGGGCAGGGACCCAGTACTTC
CASSTWRDPGQGAGTQYF
>NA|NA|TRBV7-9|TRBJ2-5
TGTGCCAGCAGCTTAGGACAGCACCGGGAGACCCAGTACTTC
CASSLGQHRETQYF
>TRBD2|NA|TRBV19|TRBJ2-1
TGTGCCAGTAGTATAGATGGGGAACTAGCGGGAGGTCGGTTCTTC
CASSIDGELAGGRFF
>TRBD1|many|TRBV20-1|TRBJ1-5
TGCAGTGCTCACAGGGGGTACGGTCAGCCCCAGCATTTT
CSAHRGYGQPQHF
>NA|many|TRBV28|TRBJ2-1
TGTGCCAGCCGCCTGCGCGGGTTACGCGACAATGAGCAGTTCTTC
CASRLRGLRDNEQFF
>NA|NA|TRBV4-3|TRBJ2-7
TGCGCCAGCAGCCAAGATCCGGAAGACCTCTACGAGCAGTACTTC
CASSQDPEDLYEQYF
>TRBD1|few|TRBV15|TRBJ2-4
TGTGCCACCAGCCTCGACAGGGGGCACAAAAACATTCAGTACTTC
CATSLDRGHKNIQYF
>NA|many|TRBV28|TRBJ1-1
TGTGCCACAAGATTGAACACTGAAGCTTTCTTT
CATRLNTEAFF
>NA|many|TRBV28|TRBJ2-7
TGTGCCAGCAGCTACAATCTCAGGGTGGGGGACCTCGAGCAGTACTTC
CASSYNLRVGDLEQYF
>NA|many|TRBV5-1|TRBJ2-1
TGCGCCAGCAGCTTGATTAGCGGAGAAGGTGAGCAGTTCTTC
CASSLISGEGEQFF
>NA|many|TRBV28|TRBJ2-6
TGTGCCAGCAGTTTGAGTCAGCGCGCTGACTCTGGGGCCAACGTCCTGACTTTC
CASSLSQRADSGANVLTF
>NA|many|TRBV30|TRBJ2-7
TGTGCAGGCGACAGTGGGACTTACGAGCAGTACTTC
CAGDSGTYEQYF
>NA|few|TRBV2|TRBJ2-5
TGTGCCAGCAGTCCCACTCACGGCGGGGAGACCCAGTACTTC
CASSPTHGGETQYF
>TRBD2|NA|TRBV7-7|TRBJ2-5
TGTGCTAGCAGCTTACTCCTGACTAGCCGGCCCGAGACCCAGTACTTC
CASSLLLTSRPETQYF
>TRBD2|NA|TRBV6-2/TRBV6-3|TRBJ2-3
TGTGCCAGCAGTTACTCGGTACTAGCGGGGGGCACAGATACGCAGTATTTT
CASSYSVLAGGTDTQYF
>NA|NA|TRBV4-1|TRBJ2-6
TGCGCCAGCAGCCAAGCAGGGGCCCGACCTTTAAACTCTGGGGCCAACGTCCTGACTTTC
CASSQAGARPLNSGANVLTF
>TRBD2|many|TRBV7-2|TRBJ2-3
TGCGCCAGCAGCTTGGACCCCAGCGGGAGAAGGGCAGATACGCAGTATTTT
CASSLDPSGRRADTQYF
>TRBD2|few|TRBV3-1|TRBJ2-5
TGTGCCAGCAGCCGAGGGACTAGCGGGAGGGCCGGGCAAGAGACCCAGTACTTC
CASSRGTSGRAGQETQYF
>TRBD2|NA|TRBV7-9|TRBJ2-1
TGTGCCAGCAGCCTAGGACTAGCGAGCTCCTACAATGAGCAGTTCTTC
CASSLGLASSYNEQFF
>NA|many|TRBV12-3/TRBV12-4|TRBJ2-1
TGTGCCAGCAGTCCCCGTGGCGGGGGACAGTTTTTGTCTGAGCAGTTCTTC
CASSPRGGGQFLSEQFF
>TRBD1|few|TRBV29-1|TRBJ2-6
TGCAGCGTTCCAAGACAGGGAACCTCTGGGGCCAACGTCCTGACTTTC
CSVPRQGTSGANVLTF
>NA|few|TRBV24-1|TRBJ2-3
TGTGCCACCAGTGCAGTCAGGGGTACTGCAGATACGCAGTATTTT
CATSAVRGTADTQYF
>NA|many|TRBV27|TRBJ1-1
TGTGCCAGCAGCCGGGACGAAAGGGGTCAAGCTTTCTTT
CASSRDERGQAFF
>NA|few|TRBV4-1|TRBJ1-5
TGCGCCAGCAGCCAAGATGCGGGGGGGCGGCAGCCCCAGCATTTT
CASSQDAGGRQPQHF
>TRBD2|NA|TRBV15|TRBJ2-5
TGTGCCACCAGCAGAGGGATTCTAGCGGGAGGTGTGGCGGGTGAGACCCAGTACTTC
CATSRGILAGGVAGETQYF
>NA|few|TRBV2|TRBJ1-1
TGTGCCAGCAGTGAATGGTTGGGGGGAGTGAACACTGAAGCTTTCTTT
CASSEWLGGVNTEAFF
>NA|many|TRBV6-2/TRBV6-3|TRBJ2-7
TGTGCCACCTATAGGAAGGGATCCTACGAGCAGTACTTC
CATYRKGSYEQYF
>TRBD2|many|TRBV9|TRBJ2-2
TGTGCCAGCAGCGACAGCGGGAGTAGAAACACCGGGGAGCTGTTTTTT
CASSDSGSRNTGELFF
>NA|NA|TRBV20-1|TRBJ1-2
TGCAGTGCTAGTTTGGGGCCGATGTATGGCTACACCTTC
CSASLGPMYGYTF
>TRBD1|few|TRBV12-3/TRBV12-4|TRBJ2-7
TGTGCCAGCAGCAAGGACAGGGGGATTGGGGAGCAGTACTTC
CASSKDRGIGEQYF
>TRBD2|few|TRBV28|TRBJ2-2
TGTGCCAGCAGAAGCGGACTAGCGGGTTCCGGGGAGCTGTTTTTT
CASRSGLAGSGELFF
>TRBD1|few|TRBV11-3|TRBJ2-7
TGTGCCAGCAGCTCCGGACAGGACCTACGAGAGCAGTACTTC
CASSSGQDLREQYF
>TRBD2|NA|TRBV4-2|TRBJ2-1
TGTGCCAGCAGCCCCTCCTATAGTAGCGGGACGTACAATGAGCAGTTCTTC
CASSPSYSSGTYNEQFF
>TRBD2|many|TRBV6-2/TRBV6-3|TRBJ2-1
TGTGCCAGCAGTGGACTAGCGGGATTTAGTGAGCAGTTCTTC
CASSGLAGFSEQFF
>TRBD2|many|TRBV7-3|TRBJ2-1
TGTGCCAGCAGCTCTCTAGCGGGAGTACAGTTCTTC
CASSSLAGVQFF
>TRBD1|NA|TRBV7-2|TRBJ1-2
TGTGCCAGCAGCGAAGGGGGGGCAGGGGGGACCCTCTATGGCTACACCTTC
CASSEGGAGGTLYGYTF
>TRBD1|many|TRBV28|TRBJ2-7
TGTGCCAGCAGCCTCACAGGGGGCCCTTACGAGCAGTACTTC
CASSLTGGPYEQYF
>NA|few|TRBV18|TRBJ2-3
TGTGCCAGCTCACTAGGACTGTCAACTGGCACAGATACGCAGTATTTT
CASSLGLSTGTDTQYF
>TRBD2|many|TRBV11-2|TRBJ2-1
TGTGCCAGCAGTCGAACGGGACTAGCGGGAGTAGGGTACAATGAGCAGTTCTTC
CASSRTGLAGVGYNEQFF
>NA|many|TRBV29-1|TRBJ1-1
TGCAGCGTCCGGGACGGGAACACTGAAGCTTTCTTT
CSVRDGNTEAFF
>TRBD2|NA|TRBV27|TRBJ2-7
TGTGCCAGCAGTTTTATTCCACTAGCGCGAAACTCCTACGAGCAGTACTTC
CASSFIPLARNSYEQYF
>NA|few|TRBV15|TRBJ1-1
TGTGCCACCAGCAGAGATAATCTACCGAACACTGAAGCTTTCTTT
CATSRDNLPNTEAFF
>NA|few|TRBV5-5|TRBJ1-5
TGTGCCAGCAGCCGCAGTACAGGGAATCAGCCCCAGCATTTT
CASSRSTGNQPQHF
>TRBD1|few|TRBV6-1|TRBJ2-5
TGTGCAATCCGGACAGGGTTTGGAGAGACCCAGTACTTC
CAIRTGFGETQYF
>NA|few|TRBV18|TRBJ1-6
TGTGCCAGCTCACCACTTCCCGGGACCGCTCCTGGCAATTCACCCCTCCACTTT
CASSPLPGTAPGNSPLHF
>TRBD2|NA|TRBV30|TRBJ2-7
TGTGCCTGGAGCGCAGATTTGCCGGGACTAGTCCCCGAGCAGTACTTC
CAWSADLPGLVPEQYF
>NA|NA|TRBV13|TRBJ2-1
TGTGCCAGCACCCCCGGCGTCCGAGGGACCTCCTCCTACAATGAGCAGTTCTTC
CASTPGVRGTSSYNEQFF
>NA|few|TRBV10-3|TRBJ2-1
TGTGCCATCAGTGATTCCGGGACACCGAACAATGAGCAGTTCTTC
CAISDSGTPNNEQFF